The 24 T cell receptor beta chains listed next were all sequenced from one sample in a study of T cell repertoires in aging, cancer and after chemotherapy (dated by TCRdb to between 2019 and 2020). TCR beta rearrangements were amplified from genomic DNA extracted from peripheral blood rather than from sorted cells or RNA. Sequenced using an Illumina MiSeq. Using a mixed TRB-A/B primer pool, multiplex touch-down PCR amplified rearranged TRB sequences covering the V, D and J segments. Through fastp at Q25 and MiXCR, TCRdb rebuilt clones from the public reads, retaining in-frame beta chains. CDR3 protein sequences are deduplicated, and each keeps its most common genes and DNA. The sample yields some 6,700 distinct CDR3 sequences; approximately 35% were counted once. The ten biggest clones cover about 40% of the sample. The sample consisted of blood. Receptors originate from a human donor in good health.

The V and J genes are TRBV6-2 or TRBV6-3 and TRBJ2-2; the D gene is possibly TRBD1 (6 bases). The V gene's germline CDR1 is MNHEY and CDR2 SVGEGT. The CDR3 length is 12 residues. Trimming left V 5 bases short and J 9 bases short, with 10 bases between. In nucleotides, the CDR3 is TGTGCCAGCAGTAGACAGGCCTGGGAGCTGTTTTTT. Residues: CASSRQAWELFF.

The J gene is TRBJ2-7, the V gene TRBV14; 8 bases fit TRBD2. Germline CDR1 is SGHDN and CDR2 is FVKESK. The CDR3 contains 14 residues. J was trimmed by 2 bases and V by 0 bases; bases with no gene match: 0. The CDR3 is CASSQELAAYEQYF. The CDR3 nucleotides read TGTGCCAGCAGCCAAGAACTAGCGGCCTACGAGCAGTACTTC.

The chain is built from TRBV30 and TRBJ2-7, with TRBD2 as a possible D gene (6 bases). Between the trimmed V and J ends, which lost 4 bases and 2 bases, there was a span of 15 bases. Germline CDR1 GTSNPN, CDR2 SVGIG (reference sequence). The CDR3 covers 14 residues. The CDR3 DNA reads TGTGCCTGGAATTTCGGGACTCCGCCCTACGAGCAGTACTTC. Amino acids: CAWNFGTPPYEQYF.

The CDR3 loop is CASSPTGANTEAFF. The DNA of the CDR3 is TGTGCCAGTAGTCCTACCGGGGCGAACACTGAAGCTTTCTTT. The V gene is TRBV19, the J gene TRBJ1-1, with D possibly matching TRBD1 (5 bases). Trimming cost V 5 bases and J 1 base, with 11 bases left between them. Germline V gene lookup returns CDR1 LNHDA and CDR2 SQIVND (reference sequence). This CDR3 contains 14 residues.

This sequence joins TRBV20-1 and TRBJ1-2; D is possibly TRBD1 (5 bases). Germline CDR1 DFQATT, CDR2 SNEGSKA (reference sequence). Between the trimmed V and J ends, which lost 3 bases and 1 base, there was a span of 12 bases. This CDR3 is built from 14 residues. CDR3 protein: CSASGGDLNYGYTF. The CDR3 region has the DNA TGCAGTGCTAGCGGGGGGGACCTTAACTATGGCTACACCTTC.

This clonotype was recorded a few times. The CDR3 protein is CASSLPEGSEAFF. The CDR3 DNA follows: TGTGCCAGCAGCTTGCCGGAAGGGAGTGAAGCTTTCTTT. This chain joins TRBV5-4 and TRBJ1-1; D not resolved. There are 13 residues in the CDR3. V was shortened by 1 base and J by 7 bases, with 11 bases between the two germline ends. CDR1 SGHNT and CDR2 YYREEE come from the germline V gene (reference sequence).

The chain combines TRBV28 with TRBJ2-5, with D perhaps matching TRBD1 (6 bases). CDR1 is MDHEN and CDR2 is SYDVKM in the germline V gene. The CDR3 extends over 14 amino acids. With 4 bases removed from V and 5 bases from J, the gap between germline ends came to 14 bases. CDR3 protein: CASSYKDRRETQYF. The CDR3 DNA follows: TGTGCCAGCAGTTACAAGGACAGACGGGAGACCCAGTACTTC.

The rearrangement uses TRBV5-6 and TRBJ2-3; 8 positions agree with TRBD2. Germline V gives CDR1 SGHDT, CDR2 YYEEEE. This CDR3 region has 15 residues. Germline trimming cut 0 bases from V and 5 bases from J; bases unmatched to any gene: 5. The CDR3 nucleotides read TGTGCCAGCAGCTTGGAGCGGGGGCAGGTAGATACGCAGTATTTT. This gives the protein CASSLERGQVDTQYF.

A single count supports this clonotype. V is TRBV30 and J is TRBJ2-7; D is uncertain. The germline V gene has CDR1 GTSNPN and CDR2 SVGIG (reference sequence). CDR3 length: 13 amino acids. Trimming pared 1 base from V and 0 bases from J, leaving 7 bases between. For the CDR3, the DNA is TGTGCCTGGAGTGAGGGTAGCTCCTACGAGCAGTACTTC. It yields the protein CAWSEGSSYEQYF.

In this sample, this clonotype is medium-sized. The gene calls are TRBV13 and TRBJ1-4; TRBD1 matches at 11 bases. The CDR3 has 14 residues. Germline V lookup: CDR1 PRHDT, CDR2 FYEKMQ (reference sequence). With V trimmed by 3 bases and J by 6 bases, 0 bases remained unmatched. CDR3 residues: CASSLGQGDEKLFF. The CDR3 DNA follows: TGTGCCAGCAGCTTGGGACAGGGGGATGAAAAACTGTTTTTT.

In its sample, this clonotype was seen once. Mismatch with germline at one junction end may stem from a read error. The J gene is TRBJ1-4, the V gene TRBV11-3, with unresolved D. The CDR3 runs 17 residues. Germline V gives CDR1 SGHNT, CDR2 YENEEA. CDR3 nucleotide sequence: TGCGCCAGCAGCCAAGAAAACCCGGACTTCGGCGGGGAAAAACTGTTTTTT. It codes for CASSQENPDFGGEKLFF.

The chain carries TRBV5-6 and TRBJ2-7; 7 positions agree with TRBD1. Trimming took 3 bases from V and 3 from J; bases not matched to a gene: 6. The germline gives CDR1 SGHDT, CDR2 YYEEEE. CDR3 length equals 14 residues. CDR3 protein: CASSYRDRHYEQYF. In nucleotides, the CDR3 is TGTGCCAGCAGCTACCGGGACAGACACTACGAGCAGTACTTC.

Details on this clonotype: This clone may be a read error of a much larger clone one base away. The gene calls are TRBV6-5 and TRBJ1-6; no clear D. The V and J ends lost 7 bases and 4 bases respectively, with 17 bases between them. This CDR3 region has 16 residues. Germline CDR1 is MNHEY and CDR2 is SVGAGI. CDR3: CASIVRLRSYNSPLHF. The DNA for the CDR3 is TGTGCCAGCATTGTCCGTTTGAGATCTTATAATTCACCCCTCCACTTT.

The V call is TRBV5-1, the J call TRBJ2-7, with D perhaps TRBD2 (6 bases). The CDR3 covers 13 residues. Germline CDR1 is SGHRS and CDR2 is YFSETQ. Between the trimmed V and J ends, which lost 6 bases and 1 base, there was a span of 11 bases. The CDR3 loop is CASNAGQSYEQYF. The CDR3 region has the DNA TGCGCCAGCAATGCGGGGCAATCCTACGAGCAGTACTTC.

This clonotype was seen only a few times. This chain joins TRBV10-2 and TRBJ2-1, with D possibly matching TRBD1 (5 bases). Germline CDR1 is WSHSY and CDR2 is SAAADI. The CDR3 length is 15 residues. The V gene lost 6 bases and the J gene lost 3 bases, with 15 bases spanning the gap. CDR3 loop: CASRTGPTGYNEQFF. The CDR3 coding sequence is TGCGCCAGCAGAACAGGCCCCACGGGCTACAATGAGCAGTTCTTC.

The CDR3 DNA reads as TGTGCCAGCAGCCCCGGCGGGTTCAATCAGCCCCAGCATTTT. Protein sequence: CASSPGGFNQPQHF. This chain uses TRBV7-2 with TRBJ1-5, with no clear D. Trimming left V 5 bases short and J 3 bases short, with 11 bases between. The CDR3 consists of 14 residues. Germline V lookup: CDR1 SGHTA, CDR2 FQGNSA.

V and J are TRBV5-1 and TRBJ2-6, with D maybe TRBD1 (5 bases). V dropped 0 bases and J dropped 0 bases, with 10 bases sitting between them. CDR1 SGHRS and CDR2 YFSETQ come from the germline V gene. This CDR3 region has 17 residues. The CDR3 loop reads CASSLEGSGSGANVLTF. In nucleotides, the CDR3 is TGCGCCAGCAGCTTGGAGGGGTCGGGCTCTGGGGCCAACGTCCTGACTTTC.

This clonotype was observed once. The DNA of the CDR3 is TGTGCCAGGGAGGGGGGGTTAAAGGGGCAAGAGACCCAGTACTTC. This gives the protein CAREGGLKGQETQYF. V gene TRBV19 combines with J gene TRBJ2-5; D is possibly TRBD2 (7 bases). The germline V and J ends were trimmed by 9 bases and 2 bases, with 19 bases remaining between them. Per germline, CDR1 LNHDA and CDR2 SQIVND (reference sequence). The CDR3 length is 15 residues.

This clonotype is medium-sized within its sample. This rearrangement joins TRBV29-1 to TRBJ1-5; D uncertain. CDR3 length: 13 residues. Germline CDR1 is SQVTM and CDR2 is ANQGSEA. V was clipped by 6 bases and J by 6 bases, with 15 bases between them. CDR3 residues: CSVVEGVGQPQHF. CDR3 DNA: TGCAGCGTGGTGGAGGGTGTAGGTCAGCCCCAGCATTTT.

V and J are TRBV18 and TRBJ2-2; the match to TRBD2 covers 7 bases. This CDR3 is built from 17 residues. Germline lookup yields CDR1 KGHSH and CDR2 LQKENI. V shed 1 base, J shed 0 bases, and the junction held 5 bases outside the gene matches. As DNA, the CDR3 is TGTGCCAGCTCACCACTCCGGGGAGGGACGAACACCGGGGAGCTGTTTTTT. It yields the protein CASSPLRGGTNTGELFF.

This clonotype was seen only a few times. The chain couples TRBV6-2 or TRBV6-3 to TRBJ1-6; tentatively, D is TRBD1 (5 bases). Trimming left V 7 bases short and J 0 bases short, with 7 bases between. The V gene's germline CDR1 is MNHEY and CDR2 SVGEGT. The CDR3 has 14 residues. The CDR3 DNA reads TGTGCCAGCACAGGGTACTCCTATAATTCACCCCTCCACTTT. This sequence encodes CASTGYSYNSPLHF.

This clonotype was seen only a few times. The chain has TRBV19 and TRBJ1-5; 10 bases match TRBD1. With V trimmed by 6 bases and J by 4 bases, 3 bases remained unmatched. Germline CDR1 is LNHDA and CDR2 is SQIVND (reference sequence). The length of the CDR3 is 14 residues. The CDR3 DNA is TGTGCCAGTAGGCGACAGGGGGCGAATCAGCCCCAGCATTTT. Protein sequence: CASRRQGANQPQHF.

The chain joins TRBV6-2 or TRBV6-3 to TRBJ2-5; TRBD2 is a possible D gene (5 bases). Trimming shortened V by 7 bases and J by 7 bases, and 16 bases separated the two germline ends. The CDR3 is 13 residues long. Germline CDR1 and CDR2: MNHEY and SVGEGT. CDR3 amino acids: CASNRGAERTQYF. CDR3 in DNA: TGTGCCAGCAATCGGGGAGCCGAGCGGACCCAGTACTTC.

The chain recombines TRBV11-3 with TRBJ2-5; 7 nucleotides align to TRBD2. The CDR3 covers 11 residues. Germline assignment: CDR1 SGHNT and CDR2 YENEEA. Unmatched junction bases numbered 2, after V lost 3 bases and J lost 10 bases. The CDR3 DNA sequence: TGTGCCAGCAGCTTGGGCGGGGGCCAGTACTTC. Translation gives CASSLGGGQYF.